This is a list of T cell receptor beta chains from one sample in a study of OX40 agonist ivuxolimab in advanced cancers. Generated by immunoSEQ multiplex PCR, the TCRdb table keeps only in-frame clones and is missing some. The sample carries around 110,000 clones, 90% recorded once. The sample in question was CD4+ or CD8+ T cells sorted from blood, obtained in a trial of the OX40 agonist ivuxolimab. All receptors come from an adult with an advanced solid tumor such as melanoma, head and neck, liver or kidney cancer. CDR3s include the opening cysteine and the closing phenylalanine or tryptophan. Fields, in order: V gene, clone size, D gene, J gene, CDR3 protein, CDR3 DNA. D genes are given only for firm matches. Where a row states a size, it is once, few, many or the class of an expanded clone; other rows omit it.

TRBV7-9	.	.	TRBJ1-2	CASSYDGYYGYTF	TGTGCCAGCAGCTACGACGGATACTATGGCTACACCTTC
TRBV30	few	.	TRBJ2-1	CAWRIGLGSSYNEQFF	TGTGCCTGGAGGATCGGCCTGGGAAGCTCCTACAATGAGCAGTTCTTC
TRBV7-6	.	.	TRBJ2-7	CASSLYKGEQYF	TGTGCCAGCAGCTTATATAAGGGCGAGCAGTACTTC
TRBV6-6	.	.	TRBJ1-5	CASSYSDSLNQPQHF	TGTGCCAGCAGTTACTCGGACAGTCTCAATCAGCCCCAGCATTTT
TRBV27	.	TRBD2	TRBJ2-1	CASTLRGGSYNEQFF	TGTGCCAGCACCCTACGGGGGGGGTCCTACAATGAGCAGTTCTTC
TRBV6-5	.	.	TRBJ1-3	CASSYSITSSGNTIYF	TGTGCCAGCAGTTACTCAATTACGAGCTCTGGAAACACCATATATTTT
TRBV19	.	.	TRBJ2-1	CASRPTGHVGDEQFF	TGTGCCAGTAGACCAACGGGACACGTTGGGGATGAGCAGTTCTTC
TRBV5-1	.	TRBD2	TRBJ2-1	CASSLSIAGGWQFF	TGCGCCAGCAGCTTGTCTATAGCGGGGGGGTGGCAGTTCTTC
TRBV2	once	.	TRBJ1-2	CASSGQVISTGYTF	TGTGCCAGCAGTGGACAGGTAATTTCGACTGGCTACACCTTC
TRBV6-1	.	.	TRBJ1-6	CASSEESSYNSPLHF	TGTGCCAGCAGTGAAGAAAGCTCCTATAATTCACCCCTCCACTTT
TRBV11-2	.	.	TRBJ1-6	CASSSRELNSPLHF	TGTGCCAGCAGCTCAAGGGAGTTGAATTCACCCCTCCACTTT
TRBV18	.	.	TRBJ2-5	CASSPGTGQETQYF	TGTGCCAGCTCACCAGGCACAGGGCAAGAGACCCAGTACTTC
TRBV2	once	.	TRBJ1-3	CASSGVSGNTIYF	TGTGCCAGCAGTGGAGTCTCTGGAAACACCATATATTTT
TRBV7-3	.	.	TRBJ2-7	CASSLKQWDEQYF	TGTGCCAGCAGCTTAAAGCAATGGGACGAGCAGTACTTC
TRBV7-2	.	.	TRBJ2-7	CASSPFREQYF	TGTGCCAGCAGCCCCTTTCGCGAGCAGTACTTC
TRBV4-3	.	.	TRBJ1-3	CAGSQDQTGSSGNTIYF	TGCGCCGGCAGCCAAGATCAGACGGGGAGCTCTGGAAACACCATATATTTT
TRBV4-3	once	.	TRBJ2-3	CASSQDGRGSTDTQYF	TGCGCCAGCAGCCAAGATGGCAGGGGTTCCACAGATACGCAGTATTTT
TRBV28	once	.	TRBJ2-1	CASSTRGGDHNEQFF	TGTGCCAGCAGTACCCGGGGTGGAGACCACAATGAGCAGTTCTTC
TRBV30	.	.	TRBJ2-4	CAWSPSHIQYF	TGTGCCTGGAGTCCATCCCACATTCAGTACTTC
TRBV5-1	.	TRBD2	TRBJ2-3	CASIAGGTTSTDTQYF	TGCGCCAGCATTGCCGGGGGGACTACTAGCACAGATACGCAGTATTTT
TRBV2	.	.	TRBJ2-4	CASSSGGGRGENIQYF	TGTGCCAGCAGTTCCGGAGGGGGGCGAGGGGAAAACATTCAGTACTTC
TRBV19	.	.	TRBJ1-1	CASTLGNTEAFF	TGTGCCAGTACCCTTGGGAACACTGAAGCTTTCTTT
TRBV28	.	.	TRBJ2-1	CASSLFGLGSYNEQFF	TGTGCCAGCAGTTTATTCGGACTCGGCTCCTACAATGAGCAGTTCTTC
TRBV4-1	.	TRBD1	TRBJ1-1	CASSPGQGPNTEAFF	TGCGCCAGCAGCCCCGGACAGGGCCCAAACACTGAAGCTTTCTTT
TRBV6-6	.	TRBD1	TRBJ1-1	CASSYATDRGAFF	TGTGCCAGCAGTTACGCGACGGACAGGGGAGCTTTCTTT
TRBV4-1	.	.	TRBJ2-3	CASSQDDLTTQYF	TGCGCCAGCAGCCAAGATGACCTAACTACGCAGTATTTT
TRBV9	.	.	TRBJ1-3	CASSVSDANSGNTIYF	TGTGCCAGCAGCGTATCCGACGCAAACTCTGGAAACACCATATATTTT
TRBV18	.	.	TRBJ1-1	CASSQTTGPGAAEAFF	TGTGCCAGCTCACAAACAACCGGGCCGGGGGCCGCTGAAGCTTTCTTT
TRBV29-1	.	.	TRBJ2-4	CSVEGGQDKNIQYF	TGCAGCGTTGAAGGTGGGCAGGACAAAAACATTCAGTACTTC
TRBV5-4	.	TRBD2	TRBJ2-1	CASSPRTSGGDNEQFF	TGTGCCAGCAGCCCCAGGACTAGCGGGGGGGACAATGAGCAGTTCTTC
TRBV6-1	.	.	TRBJ1-4	CASSNTWGAREKLFF	TGTGCCAGCAGTAATACCTGGGGGGCTCGGGAAAAACTGTTTTTT
TRBV15	.	TRBD1	TRBJ2-7	CATSRPSGQRPYEQYF	TGTGCCACCAGCAGACCTTCGGGACAGAGACCCTACGAGCAGTACTTC
TRBV29-1	.	.	TRBJ1-2	CSVEWGFGYTF	TGCAGCGTTGAATGGGGTTTTGGCTACACCTTC
TRBV11-3	.	.	TRBJ2-1	CASSLGKGLPYNEQFF	TGTGCCAGCAGCTTAGGGAAAGGACTACCTTACAATGAGCAGTTCTTC
TRBV5-1	once	.	TRBJ2-3	CASSLEVRDPGDTQYF	TGCGCCAGCAGCTTGGAAGTCAGGGACCCAGGGGATACGCAGTATTTT
TRBV6-5	.	.	TRBJ1-3	CATSRERNTIYF	TGTGCCACGTCCAGGGAAAGAAACACCATATATTTT
TRBV28	.	TRBD1	TRBJ2-7	CASVPTWGQGNYEQYF	TGTGCCAGCGTACCGACCTGGGGACAGGGGAACTACGAGCAGTACTTC
TRBV5-3	.	TRBD2	TRBJ2-5	CARSTWASGGIPSEETQYF	TGTGCCAGAAGCACCTGGGCTAGCGGGGGAATACCGTCGGAGGAGACCCAGTACTTC
TRBV5-5	.	.	TRBJ2-5	CASSLGTGSSKETQYF	TGTGCCAGCAGCTTGGGTACAGGGAGTTCCAAAGAGACCCAGTACTTC
TRBV7-2	.	.	TRBJ1-1	CASGRGGETEAFF	TGTGCCAGCGGCCGGGGGGGCGAGACTGAAGCTTTCTTT
TRBV10-2	.	TRBD1	TRBJ1-4	CASSTGTGGGRTNEKLFF	TGCGCCAGCAGTACCGGGACAGGGGGCGGCAGAACTAATGAAAAACTGTTTTTT
TRBV28	.	.	TRBJ1-3	CASSLSSGSVRNTIYF	TGTGCCAGCAGTTTATCATCAGGGTCGGTTCGGAACACCATATATTTT
TRBV30	.	.	TRBJ2-2	CAWTLEGPGELFF	TGTGCCTGGACCTTAGAGGGCCCCGGGGAGCTGTTTTTT
TRBV5-4	.	.	TRBJ1-6	CASSLDRQNSPLHF	TGTGCCAGCAGCTTGGACAGGCAGAATTCACCCCTCCACTTT
TRBV10-3	.	.	TRBJ1-1	CAISEARVNTEAFF	TGTGCCATCAGTGAGGCCAGGGTGAACACTGAAGCTTTCTTT
TRBV15	.	.	TRBJ1-3	CATSRDGGISGNTIYF	TGTGCCACCAGCAGAGATGGCGGAATCTCTGGAAACACCATATATTTT
TRBV6-5	.	.	TRBJ2-7	CASSRFSYEQYF	TGTGCCAGCAGTCGTTTCTCCTACGAGCAGTACTTC
TRBV28	.	.	TRBJ2-7	CASSNALSYEQYF	TGTGCCAGCAGCAATGCCCTCTCCTACGAGCAGTACTTC
TRBV2	.	.	TRBJ1-5	CASLRGGDQPQHF	TGTGCCAGCCTAAGGGGGGGCGACCAGCCCCAGCATTTT
TRBV5-4	.	.	TRBJ2-7	CASNLQGSYEQYF	TGTGCCAGCAATCTACAGGGTTCGTACGAGCAGTACTTC
TRBV27	once	TRBD2	TRBJ2-2	CASSSLAGGQRELFF	TGTGCCAGCAGTAGTCTAGCGGGGGGGCAGAGGGAGCTGTTTTTT
TRBV29-1	few	.	TRBJ2-1	CSGLRDGNEQFF	TGCAGCGGACTCAGGGATGGCAATGAGCAGTTCTTC
TRBV9	.	.	TRBJ2-7	CASASGFHSSYEQYF	TGTGCCAGCGCGAGCGGCTTTCACAGCTCCTACGAGCAGTACTTC